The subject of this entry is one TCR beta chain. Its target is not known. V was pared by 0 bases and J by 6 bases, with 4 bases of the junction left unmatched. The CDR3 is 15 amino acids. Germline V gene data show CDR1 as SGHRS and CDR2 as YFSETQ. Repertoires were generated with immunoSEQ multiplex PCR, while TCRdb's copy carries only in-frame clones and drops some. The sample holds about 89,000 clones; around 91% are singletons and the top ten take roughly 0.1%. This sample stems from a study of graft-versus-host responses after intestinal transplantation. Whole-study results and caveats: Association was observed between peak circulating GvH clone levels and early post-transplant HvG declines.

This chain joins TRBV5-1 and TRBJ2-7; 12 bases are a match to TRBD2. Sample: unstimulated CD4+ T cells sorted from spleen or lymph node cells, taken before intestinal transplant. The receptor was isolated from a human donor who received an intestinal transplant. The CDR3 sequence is CASSLALAGGLEQYF. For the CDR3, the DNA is TGCGCCAGCAGCTTGGCCCTAGCGGGGGGGCTCGAGCAGTACTTC.